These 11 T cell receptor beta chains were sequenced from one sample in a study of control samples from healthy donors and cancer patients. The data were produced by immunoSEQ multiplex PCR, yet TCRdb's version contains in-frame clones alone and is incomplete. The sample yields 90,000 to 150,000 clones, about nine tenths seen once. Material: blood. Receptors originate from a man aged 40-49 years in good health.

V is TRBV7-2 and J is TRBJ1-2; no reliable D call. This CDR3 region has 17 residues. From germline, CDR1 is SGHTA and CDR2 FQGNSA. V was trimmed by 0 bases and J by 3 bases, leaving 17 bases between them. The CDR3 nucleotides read TGTGCCAGCAGCTTAGCGCAGGCAGCGGAAACTTACTATGGCTACACCTTC. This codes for CASSLAQAAETYYGYTF.

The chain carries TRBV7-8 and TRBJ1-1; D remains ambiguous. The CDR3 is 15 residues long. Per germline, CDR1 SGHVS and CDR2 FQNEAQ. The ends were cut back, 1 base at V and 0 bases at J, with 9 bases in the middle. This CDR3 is CASSLVPRMNTEAFF. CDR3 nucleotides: TGTGCCAGCAGCTTAGTCCCCAGGATGAACACTGAAGCTTTCTTT.

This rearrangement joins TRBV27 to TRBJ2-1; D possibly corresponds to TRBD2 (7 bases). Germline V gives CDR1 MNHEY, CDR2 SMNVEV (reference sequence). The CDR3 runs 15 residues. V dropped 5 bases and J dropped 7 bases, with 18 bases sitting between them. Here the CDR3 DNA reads TGTGCCAGCAGTCCGAGGGGGGGTCGGGCAAATGAGCAGTTCTTC. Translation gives CASSPRGGRANEQFF.

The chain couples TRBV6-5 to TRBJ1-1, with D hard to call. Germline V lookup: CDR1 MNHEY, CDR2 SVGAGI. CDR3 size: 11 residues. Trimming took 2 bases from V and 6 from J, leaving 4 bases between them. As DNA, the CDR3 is TGTGCCAGCAGTTACGCGGCTGAAGCTTTCTTT. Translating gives CASSYAAEAFF.

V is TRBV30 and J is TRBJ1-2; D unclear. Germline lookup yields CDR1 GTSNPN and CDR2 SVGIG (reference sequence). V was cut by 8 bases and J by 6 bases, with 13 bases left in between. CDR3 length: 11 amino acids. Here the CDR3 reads CAARVTDGYTF. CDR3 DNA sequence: TGTGCCGCGAGGGTGACGGATGGCTACACCTTC.

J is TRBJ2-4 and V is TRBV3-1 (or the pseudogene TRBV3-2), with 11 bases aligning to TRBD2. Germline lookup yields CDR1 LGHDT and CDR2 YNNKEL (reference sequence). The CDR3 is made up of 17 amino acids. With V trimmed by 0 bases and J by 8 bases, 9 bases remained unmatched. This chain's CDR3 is CASSQETLAGGLDIQYF. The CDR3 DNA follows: TGTGCCAGCAGCCAAGAGACCCTAGCGGGGGGCTTGGACATTCAGTACTTC.

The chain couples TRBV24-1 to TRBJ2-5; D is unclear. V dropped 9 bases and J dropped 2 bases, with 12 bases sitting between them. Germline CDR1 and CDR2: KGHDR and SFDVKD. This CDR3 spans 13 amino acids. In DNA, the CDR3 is TGTGCCACCTCCGGGTTGGGGCAAGAGACCCAGTACTTC. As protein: CATSGLGQETQYF.

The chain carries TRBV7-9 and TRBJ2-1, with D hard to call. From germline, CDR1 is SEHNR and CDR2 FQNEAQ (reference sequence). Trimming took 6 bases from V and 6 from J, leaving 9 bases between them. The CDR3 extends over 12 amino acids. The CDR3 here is CASSLSPNEQFF. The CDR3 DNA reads TGTGCCAGCAGTCTCAGTCCCAATGAGCAGTTCTTC.

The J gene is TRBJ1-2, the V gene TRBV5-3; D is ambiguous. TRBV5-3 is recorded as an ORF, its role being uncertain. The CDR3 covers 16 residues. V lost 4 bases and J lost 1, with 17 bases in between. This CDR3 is CARSTLHGIFNYGYTF. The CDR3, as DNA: TGTGCCAGAAGCACCCTACACGGAATATTTAACTATGGCTACACCTTC.

Here the CDR3 reads CASSEQGRNNNSPLHF. The CDR3 coding sequence is TGTGCCAGCAGTGAACAGGGAAGAAATAATAATTCACCCCTCCACTTT. The chain is built from TRBV6-1 and TRBJ1-6, with D possibly matching TRBD1 (5 bases). CDR1 is MNHNS and CDR2 is SASEGT in the germline V gene. This CDR3 is 16 amino acids long. Deletions cut 2 bases from V and 5 bases from J, with 13 bases between.

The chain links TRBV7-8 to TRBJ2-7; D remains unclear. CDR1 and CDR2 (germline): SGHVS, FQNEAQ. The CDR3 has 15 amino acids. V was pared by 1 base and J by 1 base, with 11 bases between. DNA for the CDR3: TGTGCCAGCAGCTTAGTCCCGACACCATCCTACGAGCAGTACTTC. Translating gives CASSLVPTPSYEQYF.